Below are 11 T cell receptor beta chains sequenced from a single sample in a study of Tregs in tolerant kidney transplant recipients (dated by TCRdb to between 2017 and 2020). Library preparation used the immunoSEQ multiplex PCR assay. Imported from immuneACCESS, the table was reduced by TCRdb to in-frame sequences with V and J called. These copies leave out some clones; in studies compared against another copy, an unresolved V gene accounts for under half, and the cause of the remainder is not known. The sample data list about 59,000 clones, and around 82% of these were observed just once. Jointly, the top ten make up 5.2% of the sample. Sequencing input: CD4+ T cells from blood. The source is a human donor in good health.

This chain connects TRBV9 to TRBJ2-3; no clear D. The CDR3 sequence is 13 residues long. Looked up from germline, CDR1 is SGDLS and CDR2 is YYNGEE. V lost 0 bases to trimming and J lost 1 base, with 3 bases between them. CDR3 protein: CASSVGRTDTQYF. The CDR3 DNA is TGTGCCAGCAGCGTAGGGCGCACAGATACGCAGTATTTT.

This chain connects TRBV11-3 to TRBJ2-3; TRBD2 is a possible D gene (6 bases). Trimming pared 7 bases from V and 2 bases from J, leaving 10 bases between. Germline V gene data show CDR1 as SGHNT and CDR2 as YENEEA. The CDR3 covers 13 residues. The CDR3 bases are TGTGCCAGCAAGGAGGGCCCCACAGATACGCAGTATTTT. Translation: CASKEGPTDTQYF.

Only one count was recorded for this clone. The chain combines TRBV5-1 with TRBJ2-5; the D gene is possibly TRBD2 (6 bases). Between the trimmed V and J ends, which lost 3 bases and 0 bases, there was a span of 12 bases. Germline loops: CDR1 SGHRS, CDR2 YFSETQ. The length of the CDR3 is 15 residues. In DNA form, the CDR3 reads TGCGCCAGCAGCTACCAATGGACTAACCAAGAGACCCAGTACTTC. Its protein is CASSYQWTNQETQYF.

The chain uses TRBV30 and TRBJ1-2; TRBD1 matches at 10 bases. The CDR3 has 15 amino acids. V shed 3 bases and J 8 bases; nucleotides not matched to a gene: 12. Per the germline V gene, CDR1 is GTSNPN and CDR2 is SVGIG (reference sequence). The CDR3 loop is CAWRGDRGLFSGYTF. CDR3 DNA sequence: TGTGCCTGGAGAGGGGACAGGGGTTTGTTCTCGGGCTACACCTTC. The entire variable domain, with the rest obtained from reference TRBV30 and TRBJ1-2, is as follows: SQTIHQWPATLVQPVGSPLSLECTVEGTSNPNLYWYRQAAGRGLQLLFYSVGIGQISSEVPQNLSASRPQDRQFILSSKKLLLSDSGFYLCAWRGDRGLFSGYTFGSGTRLTVV.

This clone showed up just once. V and J are TRBV7-2 and TRBJ2-3; D assignment may be TRBD1 or TRBD2 (5 bases each). In germline, CDR1 is SGHTA, CDR2 FQGNSA. The V gene lost 6 bases and the J gene lost 4 bases, with 14 bases spanning the gap. The CDR3 totals 14 residues. This CDR3 is CASRIRGTSDTQYF. In DNA form, the CDR3 reads TGTGCCAGCAGAATTCGAGGGACCTCAGATACGCAGTATTTT.

V is TRBV27 and J is TRBJ2-1; possibly TRBD2 for D (6 bases). Germline V gene sequence: CDR1 MNHEY, CDR2 SMNVEV (reference sequence). The CDR3 consists of 13 residues. V gave up 2 bases and J gave up 6 bases, with 8 bases separating them. Written as DNA, the CDR3 is TGTGCCAGCAGTTTACGCGGGGTCAATGAGCAGTTCTTC. Translating gives CASSLRGVNEQFF.

This CDR3 is CSVSSGTGGEKLFF. DNA for the CDR3: TGCAGCGTCTCATCCGGGACAGGGGGTGAAAAACTGTTTTTT. The J gene is TRBJ1-4, the V gene TRBV29-1, with 11 bases fitting TRBD1. The CDR3 runs 14 residues. Germline trimming cut 6 bases from V and 7 bases from J; bases unmatched to any gene: 7. Germline V CDR1 and CDR2: SQVTM, ANQGSEA.

This clone has just one count. V is TRBV5-6 and J is TRBJ2-5; D possibly corresponds to TRBD2 (6 bases). Germline lookup yields CDR1 SGHDT and CDR2 YYEEEE. CDR3 length: 14 amino acids. The ends were cut back, 0 bases at V and 4 bases at J, with 10 bases in the middle. CDR3 DNA: TGTGCCAGCAGCTTGGTTGCGGGAACAGAGACCCAGTACTTC. It yields the protein CASSLVAGTETQYF.

This chain uses TRBV7-2 with TRBJ2-1; 8 bases line up with TRBD2. CDR3 length: 15 residues. Germline assignment: CDR1 SGHTA and CDR2 FQGNSA. Trimming cost V 5 bases and J 10 bases; bases outside gene matches: 13. CDR3 amino acids: CASSPEGTRRNEQFF. CDR3 nucleotide sequence: TGTGCCAGCAGCCCGGAGGGGACTAGGCGAAACGAGCAGTTCTTC.

This chain uses TRBV25-1 with TRBJ2-7; 9 positions match TRBD2. The CDR3 runs 16 residues. V was pared by 8 bases and J by 3 bases, with 14 bases of the junction left unmatched. Germline lookup yields CDR1 MGHDK and CDR2 SYGVNS. The chain's CDR3 is CASRRPPSSGSYEQYF. For the CDR3, the DNA is TGTGCCAGCCGCCGACCCCCGAGTAGCGGGAGCTACGAGCAGTACTTC.

CDR3 sequence (DNA): TGTGCCAGTAGTACTGATTTGAACACTGAAGCTTTCTTT. Its translation is CASSTDLNTEAFF. This chain uses TRBV19 with TRBJ1-1; no reliable D call. The germline V gene has CDR1 LNHDA and CDR2 SQIVND (reference sequence). The V end was cut by 4 bases, the J end by 0 bases, with 6 bases between. The CDR3 is 13 residues long.